The 6 T cell receptor beta chains below were found in one sample sequenced in a study of Graves' ophthalmopathy and Graves' hyperthyroidism. Amplification of the TCR beta CDR3 regions used RNA transcripts (as template). The workflow started with a first-round RT-PCR run with HTBI primers and then moved on to a second-round multiplex PCR. In TCRdb, the multiplex PCR reads were re-called with MiXCR into one record per CDR3 protein. The data contain over 650,000 distinct CDR3 sequences, under 50% of them singletons. Sequenced sample: peripheral blood. The source is an adult man with Graves' ophthalmopathy.

In this sample, this clonotype turned up many times. The chain uses TRBV20-1 and TRBJ2-5, with TRBD1 as a possible D gene (6 bases). CDR1 is DFQATT, CDR2 SNEGSKA, per germline (reference sequence). Trimming took 4 bases from V and 4 from J, leaving 13 bases between them. The CDR3 is made up of 13 amino acids. CDR3 protein: CSAKYRVGETQYF. The CDR3 bases are TGCAGTGCTAAGTACAGGGTGGGAGAGACCCAGTACTTC.

The chain is built from TRBV24-1 and TRBJ1-1; D uncertain. CDR3 length: 12 residues. V shed 3 bases and J shed 3 bases, with 4 bases lying between them. From germline, CDR1 is KGHDR and CDR2 SFDVKD. The CDR3 loop is CATSDRDTEAFF. The CDR3 bases are TGTGCCACCAGTGATAGGGACACTGAAGCTTTCTTT.

The chain employs TRBV29-1 and TRBJ1-2; weak D call: TRBD1 (6 bases). V dropped 5 bases and J dropped 10 bases, with 17 bases sitting between them. Germline CDR1 is SQVTM and CDR2 is ANQGSEA. The CDR3 contains 12 residues. CDR3 loop: CSVLVQGGPYTF. CDR3 DNA: TGCAGCGTTTTGGTACAGGGCGGACCCTACACCTTC. Using reference TRBV29-1 and TRBJ1-2 for the parts outside the CDR3, the full variable domain is SAVISQKPSRDICQRGTSLTIQCQVDSQVTMMFWYRQQPGQSLTLIATANQGSEATYESGFVIDKFPISRPNLTFSTLTVSNMSPEDSSIYLCSVLVQGGPYTFGSGTRLTVV.

This clonotype came up once. This may arise from a read error, as a much more abundant clone is one base away. This chain uses TRBV10-3 with TRBJ1-6; D is unclear. CDR1 and CDR2 (germline): ENHRY, SYGVKD. This CDR3 is 14 amino acids long. The V end lost 10 bases, the J end lost 2 bases, and 12 bases lay between the germline ends. The CDR3 nucleotides are TGTGCCACCCGAAGAATTCCCTATAATTCACCCCTCCACTTT. Residues: CATRRIPYNSPLHF.

The rearrangement uses TRBV7-9 and TRBJ1-1; D is unclear. The CDR3 length is 13 residues. The germline V gene has CDR1 SEHNR and CDR2 FQNEAQ (reference sequence). V was clipped by 3 bases and J by 11 bases, with 16 bases between them. The CDR3 is CASSFQDGPWAFF. The CDR3 bases are TGTGCCAGCAGCTTCCAGGACGGCCCATGGGCTTTCTTT.

This clonotype was counted many times. The CDR3, as DNA: TGTGCCAGCAGTTCCCTCGACAGTTATTCACCCCTCCACTTT. Its protein product is CASSSLDSYSPLHF. The chain has TRBV6-5 and TRBJ1-6; D might be TRBD1 (5 bases). Trimming left V 4 bases short and J 8 bases short, with 12 bases between. Germline V CDR1 and CDR2: MNHEY, SVGAGI. The length of the CDR3 is 14 residues.